One sample yielded the 6 T cell receptor beta chains listed below, sequenced in a study of CD8+CD57+ T cells in acquired aplastic anemia. TCR beta VDJ and CDR3 profiles were obtained from a genomic DNA template. Via MiXCR, TCRdb re-called the reads, giving one row per CDR3 protein. The table includes about 160,000 distinct CDR3 sequences, around half detected once. For sequencing, patients were chosen who had shown expansion of CD8+CD57+ cells by flow cytometry. The specimen was sorted CD4+, CD8+, or CD8+CD57+ T cells (not recorded which) from PBMCs. These TCRs come from a human donor with aplastic anemia.

This clonotype was seen ten or more times. The rearrangement uses TRBV7-3 and TRBJ2-5; tentative D call: TRBD1 (6 bases). This CDR3 is built from 15 residues. Trimming stripped 0 bases from V and 7 bases from J, with 15 bases between. From germline, CDR1 is SGHTA and CDR2 FQGTGA. The CDR3: CASSLTSTGQGTQYF. The CDR3 bases are TGTGCCAGCAGCTTAACGTCTACAGGGCAGGGGACCCAGTACTTC.

The DNA of the CDR3 is TGTGCCAGTAGTATCGAGGTCTCCTACAATGAGCAGTTCTTC. This codes for CASSIEVSYNEQFF. This sequence joins TRBV19 and TRBJ2-1; D unclear. CDR3 size: 14 residues. With 3 bases removed from V and 0 bases from J, the gap between germline ends came to 6 bases. The germline V gene encodes CDR1 LNHDA and CDR2 SQIVND (reference sequence). Full variable domain (remainder filled in from reference TRBV19 and TRBJ2-1): DGGITQSPKYLFRKEGQNVTLSCEQNLNHDAMYWYRQDPGQGLRLIYYSQIVNDFQKGDIAEGYSVSREKKESFPLTVTSAQKNPTAFYLCASSIEVSYNEQFFGPGTRLTVL.

In DNA, the CDR3 is TGTGCCAGCAGTGTTGAGGGGATGAACACTGAAGCTTTCTTT. Amino acid sequence: CASSVEGMNTEAFF. The chain is built from TRBV2 and TRBJ1-1; a possible D gene is TRBD1 (5 bases). The V end lost 4 bases, the J end lost 0 bases, and 9 bases lay between the germline ends. From germline, CDR1 is SNHLY and CDR2 FYNNEI. This CDR3 contains 14 residues.

The CDR3 loop is CASSREVGLAGHEQFF. DNA for the CDR3: TGTGCCAGCAGCCGAGAGGTCGGACTAGCGGGCCATGAGCAGTTCTTC. This rearrangement joins TRBV7-3 to TRBJ2-1, with 11 bases lining up with TRBD2. With 5 bases clipped from V and 8 bases from J, the junction kept 11 bases outside the gene matches. Germline V lookup: CDR1 SGHTA, CDR2 FQGTGA. The CDR3 sequence is 16 residues long.

The CDR3 is CASSPSYFIGSEQYF. The CDR3 nucleotides are TGTGCCAGCAGCCCCTCGTATTTTATTGGAAGCGAGCAGTACTTC. This chain uses TRBV6-1 with TRBJ2-7; D ambiguous. Germline lookup yields CDR1 MNHNS and CDR2 SASEGT. This CDR3 spans 15 amino acids. Trimming took 6 bases from V and 6 from J, leaving 21 bases between them.

This chain connects TRBV15 to TRBJ2-5; perhaps D is TRBD1 or TRBD2 (5 bases each). The CDR3 covers 15 residues. Trimming removed 7 bases at V and 4 bases at J, with 19 bases between. Germline loops: CDR1 LNHNV, CDR2 YYDKDF (reference sequence). This chain's CDR3 is CATMGEMGSRETQYF. The CDR3 DNA reads TGTGCCACCATGGGGGAGATGGGGTCACGAGAGACCCAGTACTTC.